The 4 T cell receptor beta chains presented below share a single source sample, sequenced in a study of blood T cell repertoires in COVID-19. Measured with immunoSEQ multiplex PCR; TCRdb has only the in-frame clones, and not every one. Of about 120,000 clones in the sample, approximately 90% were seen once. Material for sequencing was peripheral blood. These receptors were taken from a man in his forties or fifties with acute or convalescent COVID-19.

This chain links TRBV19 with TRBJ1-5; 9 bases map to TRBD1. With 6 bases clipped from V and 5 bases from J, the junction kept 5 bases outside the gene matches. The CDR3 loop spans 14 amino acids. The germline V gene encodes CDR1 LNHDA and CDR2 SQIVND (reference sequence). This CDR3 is CASSQTGGDQPQHF. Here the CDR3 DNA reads TGTGCCAGTAGCCAGACAGGGGGGGATCAGCCCCAGCATTTT.

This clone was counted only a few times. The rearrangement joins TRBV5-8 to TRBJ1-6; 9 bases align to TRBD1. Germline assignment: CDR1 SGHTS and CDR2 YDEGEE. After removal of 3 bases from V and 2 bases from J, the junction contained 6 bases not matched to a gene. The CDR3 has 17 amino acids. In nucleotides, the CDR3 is TGTGCCAGCAGCTCCCGGACAGGGGAAGCCTATAATTCACCCCTCCACTTT. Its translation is CASSSRTGEAYNSPLHF.

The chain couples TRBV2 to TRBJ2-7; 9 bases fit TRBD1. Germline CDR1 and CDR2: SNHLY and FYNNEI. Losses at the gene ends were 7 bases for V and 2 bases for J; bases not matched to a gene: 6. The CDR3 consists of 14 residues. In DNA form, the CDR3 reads TGTGCCAGCACCCCCGGGACAGGGCCCTACGAGCAGTACTTC. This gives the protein CASTPGTGPYEQYF.

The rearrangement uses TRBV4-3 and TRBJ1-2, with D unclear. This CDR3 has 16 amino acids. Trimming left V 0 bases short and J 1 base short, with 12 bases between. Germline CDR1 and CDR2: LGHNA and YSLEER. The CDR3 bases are TGCGCCAGCAGCCAAGACAGGCGCACCGTTAACTATGGCTACACCTTC. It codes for CASSQDRRTVNYGYTF.